Listed here are 9 T cell receptor beta chains from one sample, sequenced in a study of T cell responses to AZD1222 COVID-19 vaccine. TCRdb's copy holds only in-frame clones and misses some; the assay was immunoSEQ multiplex PCR. The data contain 140,000 or so clones, around 88% of them singletons. The material was peripheral blood, obtained on day 0 of AZD1222 vaccination. The receptors originated from an adult in good health.

The V gene is TRBV12-3 or TRBV12-4, the J gene TRBJ1-2; D is ambiguous. This CDR3 comprises 13 residues. V dropped 2 bases and J dropped 6 bases, with 10 bases sitting between them. The DNA for the CDR3 is TGTGCCAGCAGTTTAAGGAGATCCAATGGCTACACCTTC. Translated: CASSLRRSNGYTF.

The J gene is TRBJ2-2, the V gene TRBV7-2, with 9 bases that match TRBD1. This CDR3 contains 16 residues. J gave up 5 bases and V 5 bases, and 9 bases lay outside the gene matches. Germline V gene data show CDR1 as SGHTA and CDR2 as FQGNSA. The CDR3 nucleotides are TGTGCCAGCAGCCCCGGGACAGGGAGTTTTACCGGGGAGCTGTTTTTT. Translated, it gives CASSPGTGSFTGELFF.

The rearrangement links TRBV9 to TRBJ2-1; D is ambiguous. CDR3 length: 14 amino acids. Trimming stripped 0 bases from V and 1 base from J, with 5 bases between. Germline loops: CDR1 SGDLS, CDR2 YYNGEE. For the CDR3, the DNA is TGTGCCAGCAGCGTAGCTAGTTCCTACAATGAGCAGTTCTTC. As protein: CASSVASSYNEQFF.

This chain joins TRBV11-2 and TRBJ2-6; 8 nucleotides agree with TRBD1. CDR1 and CDR2 from the germline V gene are SGHAT and FQNNGV. CDR3 length: 18 amino acids. The J segment lost 0 bases and the V segment lost 5 bases, leaving 9 bases of the junction unmatched. CDR3 sequence (DNA): TGTGCCAGCAGCCCAGGGACAGGTTCCTACTCTGGGGCCAACGTCCTGACTTTC. It yields the protein CASSPGTGSYSGANVLTF. Looking up the rest from reference TRBV11-2 and TRBJ2-6 gives the full variable domain: EAGVAQSPRYKIIEKRQSVAFWCNPISGHATLYWYQQILGQGPKLLIQFQNNGVVDDSQLPKDRFSAERLKGVDSTLKIQPAKLEDSAVYLCASSPGTGSYSGANVLTFGAGSRLTVL.

This chain's CDR3 is CAISWGGQEETQYF. CDR3 DNA sequence: TGTGCCATCAGTTGGGGGGGGCAAGAAGAGACCCAGTACTTC. The rearrangement joins TRBV10-3 to TRBJ2-5; a possible D gene is TRBD2 (7 bases). Germline lookup yields CDR1 ENHRY and CDR2 SYGVKD. Trimming cost V 5 bases and J 3 bases, with 13 bases left between them. This CDR3 has 14 residues.

The chain employs TRBV7-2 and TRBJ2-1; D not resolved. Germline lookup yields CDR1 SGHTA and CDR2 FQGNSA. CDR3 length: 13 residues. Trimming cost V 1 base and J 7 bases, with 8 bases left between them. The chain's CDR3 is CASSLGRINEQFF. As DNA, the CDR3 is TGTGCCAGCAGCTTAGGGCGAATTAATGAGCAGTTCTTC.

This chain joins TRBV5-4 and TRBJ2-1; 10 bases fit TRBD2. V was pared by 1 base and J by 9 bases, with 7 bases of the junction left unmatched. Germline CDR1 and CDR2: SGHNT and YYREEE (reference sequence). This CDR3 has 15 amino acids. The CDR3 DNA reads TGTGCCAGCAGCTTGAAGCTAGCGGGAGCAACTGAGCAGTTCTTC. Its protein is CASSLKLAGATEQFF.

This rearrangement joins TRBV27 to TRBJ2-3, with 11 nucleotides matching TRBD1. Germline loops: CDR1 MNHEY, CDR2 SMNVEV (reference sequence). The trim removed 3 bases at V and 5 bases at J, leaving 4 bases unmatched. The CDR3 loop spans 15 amino acids. The CDR3 coding sequence is TGTGCCAGCAGTTTGGACAGGGGGCTTTTAGATACGCAGTATTTT. It specifies CASSLDRGLLDTQYF.

The V call is TRBV20-1, the J call TRBJ2-5; D uncertain. CDR1 DFQATT and CDR2 SNEGSKA come from the germline V gene (reference sequence). The CDR3 covers 11 residues. The V and J ends lost 8 bases and 3 bases respectively, with 10 bases between them. The CDR3, as DNA: TGCAGTCGGCTAGGCGAAGAGACCCAGTACTTC. Translating gives CSRLGEETQYF.